This T cell receptor beta chain came from a study of blood T cell repertoires in COVID-19. Turning to the study itself: COVID-19 samples, acute and convalescent, were from the United States, Italy and Spain. Sources were T cells, B-cell-depleted T cells, or PBMCs; the material itself was cDNA or gDNA.

Using immunoSEQ multiplex PCR, the repertoire was profiled, and TCRdb retains in-frame clones only, with some absent. Of around 140,000 clones in the sample, 80% to 90% were seen once. This clone was detected only once. Material for sequencing was peripheral blood. The receptor was derived from a man in his fifties with active COVID-19.

The CDR3 spells CASRELKVQETQYF. The CDR3 nucleotides read TGTGCCAGCAGGGAGCTGAAGGTCCAAGAGACCCAGTACTTC. The genes are TRBV2 and TRBJ2-5, with D unresolved. Germline lookup yields CDR1 SNHLY and CDR2 FYNNEI. This CDR3 is 14 amino acids long. The V end was cut by 6 bases, the J end by 1 base, with 12 bases between.